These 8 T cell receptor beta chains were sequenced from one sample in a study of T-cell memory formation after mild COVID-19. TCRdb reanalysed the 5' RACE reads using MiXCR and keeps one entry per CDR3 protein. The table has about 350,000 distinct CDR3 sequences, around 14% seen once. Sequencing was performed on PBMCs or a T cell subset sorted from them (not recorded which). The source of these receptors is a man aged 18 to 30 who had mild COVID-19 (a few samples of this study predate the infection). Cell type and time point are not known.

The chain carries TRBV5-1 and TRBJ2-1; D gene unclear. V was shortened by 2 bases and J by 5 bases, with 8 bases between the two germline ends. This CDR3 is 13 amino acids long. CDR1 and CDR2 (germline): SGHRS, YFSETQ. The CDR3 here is CASSFSTDNEQFF. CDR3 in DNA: TGCGCCAGCAGCTTTTCTACTGACAATGAGCAGTTCTTC.

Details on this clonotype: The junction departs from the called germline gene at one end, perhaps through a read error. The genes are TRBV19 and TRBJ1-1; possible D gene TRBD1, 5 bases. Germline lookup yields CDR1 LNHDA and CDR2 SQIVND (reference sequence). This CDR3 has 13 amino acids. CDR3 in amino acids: CAISIGGNTEAFF. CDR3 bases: TGTGCCATTAGTATTGGGGGGAACACTGAAGCTTTCTTT.

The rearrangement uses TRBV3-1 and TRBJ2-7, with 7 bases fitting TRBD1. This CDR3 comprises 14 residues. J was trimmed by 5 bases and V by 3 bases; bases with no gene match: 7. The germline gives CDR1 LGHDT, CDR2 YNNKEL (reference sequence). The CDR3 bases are TGTGCCAGCAGCCATCTGGCAGGGGGTAACGAGCAGTACTTC. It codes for CASSHLAGGNEQYF.

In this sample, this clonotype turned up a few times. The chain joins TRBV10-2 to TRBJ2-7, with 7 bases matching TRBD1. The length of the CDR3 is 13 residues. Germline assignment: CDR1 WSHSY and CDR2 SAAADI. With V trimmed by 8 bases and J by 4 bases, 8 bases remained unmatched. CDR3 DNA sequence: TGCGCCAGCTCGGACAGGAACAATTACGAGCAGTACGTC. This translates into CASSDRNNYEQYV.

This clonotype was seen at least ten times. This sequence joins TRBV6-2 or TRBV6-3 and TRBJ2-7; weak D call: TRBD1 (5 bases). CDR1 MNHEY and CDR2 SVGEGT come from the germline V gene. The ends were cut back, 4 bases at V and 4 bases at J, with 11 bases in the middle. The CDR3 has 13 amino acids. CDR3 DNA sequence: TGTGCCAGCAGTTCTCGTCAGGGATACGAGCAGTACTTC. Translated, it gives CASSSRQGYEQYF.

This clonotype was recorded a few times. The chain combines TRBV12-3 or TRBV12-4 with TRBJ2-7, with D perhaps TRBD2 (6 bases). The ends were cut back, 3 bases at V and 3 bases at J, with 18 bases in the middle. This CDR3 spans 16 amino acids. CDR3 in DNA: TGTGCCAGCAGTTTTGGAGGAGGGGCAGGGAACTACGAGCAGTACTTC. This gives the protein CASSFGGGAGNYEQYF.

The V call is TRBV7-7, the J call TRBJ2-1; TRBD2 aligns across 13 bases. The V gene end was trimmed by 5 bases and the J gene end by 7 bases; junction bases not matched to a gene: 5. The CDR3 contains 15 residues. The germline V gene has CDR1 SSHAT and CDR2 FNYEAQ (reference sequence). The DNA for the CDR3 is TGTGCCAGCAGCCCCGGGACTAGCGGGGTGAATGAGCAGTTCTTC. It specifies CASSPGTSGVNEQFF.

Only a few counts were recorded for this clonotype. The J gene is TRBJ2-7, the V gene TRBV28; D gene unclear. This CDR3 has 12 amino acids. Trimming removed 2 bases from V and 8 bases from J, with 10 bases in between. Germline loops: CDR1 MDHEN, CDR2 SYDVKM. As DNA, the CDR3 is TGTGCCAGCAGTTTAAACCGGCAGAAGCAGTACGTC. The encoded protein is CASSLNRQKQYV.